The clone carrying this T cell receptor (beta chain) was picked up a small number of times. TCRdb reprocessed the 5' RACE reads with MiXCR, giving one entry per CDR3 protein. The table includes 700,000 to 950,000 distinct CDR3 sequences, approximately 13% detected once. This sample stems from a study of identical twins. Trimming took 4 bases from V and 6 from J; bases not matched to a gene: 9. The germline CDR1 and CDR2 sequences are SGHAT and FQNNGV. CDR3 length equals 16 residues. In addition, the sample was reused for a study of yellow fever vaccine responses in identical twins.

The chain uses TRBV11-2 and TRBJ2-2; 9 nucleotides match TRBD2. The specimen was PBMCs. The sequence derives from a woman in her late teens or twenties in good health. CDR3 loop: CASSSHGGRAPGELFF. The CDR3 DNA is TGTGCCAGCAGCTCCCACGGCGGGAGGGCCCCCGGGGAGCTGTTTTTT.